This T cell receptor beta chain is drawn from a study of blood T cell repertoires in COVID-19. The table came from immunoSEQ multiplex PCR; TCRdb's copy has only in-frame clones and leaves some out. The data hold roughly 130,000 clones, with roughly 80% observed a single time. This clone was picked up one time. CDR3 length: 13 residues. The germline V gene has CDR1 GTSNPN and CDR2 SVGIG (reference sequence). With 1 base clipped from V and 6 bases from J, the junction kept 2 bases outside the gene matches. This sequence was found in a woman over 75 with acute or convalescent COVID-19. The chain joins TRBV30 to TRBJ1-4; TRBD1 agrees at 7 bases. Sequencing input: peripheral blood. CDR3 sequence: CAWSEGAHEKLFF. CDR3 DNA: TGTGCCTGGAGTGAGGGGGCGCATGAAAAACTGTTTTTT.